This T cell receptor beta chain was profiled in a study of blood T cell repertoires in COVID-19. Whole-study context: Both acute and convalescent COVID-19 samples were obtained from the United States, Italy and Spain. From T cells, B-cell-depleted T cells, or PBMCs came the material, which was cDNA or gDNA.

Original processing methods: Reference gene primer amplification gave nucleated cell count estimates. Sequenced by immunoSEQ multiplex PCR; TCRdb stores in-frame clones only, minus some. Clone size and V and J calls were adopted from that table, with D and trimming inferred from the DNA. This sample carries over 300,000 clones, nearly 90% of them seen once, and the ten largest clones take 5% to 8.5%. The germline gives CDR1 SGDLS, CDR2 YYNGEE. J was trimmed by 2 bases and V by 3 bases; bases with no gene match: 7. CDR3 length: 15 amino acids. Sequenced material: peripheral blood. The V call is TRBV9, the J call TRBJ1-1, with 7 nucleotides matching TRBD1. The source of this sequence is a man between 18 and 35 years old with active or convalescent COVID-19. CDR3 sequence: CASSDVTGINTEAFF. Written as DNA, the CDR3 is TGTGCCAGCAGCGACGTGACAGGGATCAACACTGAAGCTTTCTTT.